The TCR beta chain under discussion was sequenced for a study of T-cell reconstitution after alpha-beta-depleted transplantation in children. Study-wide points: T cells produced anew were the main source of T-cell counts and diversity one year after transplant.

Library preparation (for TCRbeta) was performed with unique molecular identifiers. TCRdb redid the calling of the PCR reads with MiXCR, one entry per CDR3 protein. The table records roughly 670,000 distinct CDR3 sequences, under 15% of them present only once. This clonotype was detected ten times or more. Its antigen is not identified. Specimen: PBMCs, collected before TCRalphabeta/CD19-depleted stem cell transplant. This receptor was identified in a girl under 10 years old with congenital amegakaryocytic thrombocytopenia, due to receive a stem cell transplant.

CDR3 in DNA: TGTGCCAGCAGACACAGGGGGCTCTTAGGGAGCTCCTACAATGAGCAGTTCTTC. Amino acid sequence: CASRHRGLLGSSYNEQFF. The chain is built from TRBV6-1 and TRBJ2-1, with 9 bases aligning to TRBD1. The CDR3 length is 18 residues. Looked up from germline, CDR1 is MNHNS and CDR2 is SASEGT. With 6 bases clipped from V and 0 bases from J, the junction kept 12 bases outside the gene matches.